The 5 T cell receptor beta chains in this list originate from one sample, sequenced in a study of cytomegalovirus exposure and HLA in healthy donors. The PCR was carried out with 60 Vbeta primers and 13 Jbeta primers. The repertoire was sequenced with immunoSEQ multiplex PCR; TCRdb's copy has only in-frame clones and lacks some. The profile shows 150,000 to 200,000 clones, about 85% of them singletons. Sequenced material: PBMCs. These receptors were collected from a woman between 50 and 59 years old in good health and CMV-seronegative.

The CDR3 DNA follows: TGTGCCAGCAGGAAAGGCGGGGGGCTCGGTCAGCCCCAGCATTTT. Encoded protein: CASRKGGGLGQPQHF. The rearrangement uses TRBV27 and TRBJ1-5; a possible D gene is TRBD1 (6 bases). The V end was cut by 6 bases, the J end by 6 bases, with 18 bases between. Germline-derived CDR1 and CDR2 are MNHEY and SMNVEV (reference sequence). The CDR3 runs 15 residues.

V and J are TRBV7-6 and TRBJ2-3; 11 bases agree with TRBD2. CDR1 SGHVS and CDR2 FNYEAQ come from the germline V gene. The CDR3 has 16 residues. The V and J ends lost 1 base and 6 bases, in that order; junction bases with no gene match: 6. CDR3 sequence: CASSLGLAGGHDTQYF. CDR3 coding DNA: TGTGCCAGCAGCTTAGGGCTAGCGGGAGGACATGATACGCAGTATTTT.

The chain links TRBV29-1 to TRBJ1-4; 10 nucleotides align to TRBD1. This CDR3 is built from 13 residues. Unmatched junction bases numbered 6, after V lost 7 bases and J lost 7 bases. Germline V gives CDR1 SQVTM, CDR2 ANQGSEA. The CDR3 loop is CSAGDRGAEKLFF. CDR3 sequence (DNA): TGCAGCGCTGGGGACAGGGGTGCTGAAAAACTGTTTTTT.

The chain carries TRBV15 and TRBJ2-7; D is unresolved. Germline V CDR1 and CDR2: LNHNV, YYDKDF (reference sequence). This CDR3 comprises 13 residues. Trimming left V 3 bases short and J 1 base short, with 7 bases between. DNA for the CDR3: TGTGCCACCAGCAGTCGGGTATCCTACGAGCAGTACTTC. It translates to CATSSRVSYEQYF.

The CDR3 region is CASSYDRGSGANVLTF. The CDR3 DNA is TGTGCCAGCAGTTACGACAGGGGCTCTGGGGCCAACGTCCTGACTTTC. The genes are TRBV6-5 and TRBJ2-6; 8 nucleotides align to TRBD1. The germline V gene has CDR1 MNHEY and CDR2 SVGAGI. The CDR3 has 16 residues. V gave up 2 bases and J gave up 0 bases; unmatched junction bases: 0.